The 13 T cell receptor beta chains presented below share a single source sample, sequenced in a study of T cell responses to AZD1222 COVID-19 vaccine. Sequenced by immunoSEQ multiplex PCR; TCRdb stores in-frame clones only, minus some. The sample includes 130,000 to 150,000 clones, about 86% seen only once; the top ten take about 5.4%. The starting material was peripheral blood, obtained 28 days after the second AZD1222 dose. Every receptor here comes from an adult who received the AZD1222 COVID-19 vaccine.

The chain is built from TRBV5-1 and TRBJ1-5; weak D call: TRBD1 (5 bases). The CDR3 contains 16 residues. CDR1 is SGHRS and CDR2 is YFSETQ in the germline V gene. V was pared by 0 bases and J by 0 bases, with 10 bases between. The CDR3: CASSLAGPYSNQPQHF. Here the CDR3 DNA reads TGCGCCAGCAGCTTGGCGGGGCCTTATAGCAATCAGCCCCAGCATTTT.

This clone appeared once. The chain is built from TRBV15 and TRBJ2-7; possibly TRBD1 or TRBD2 for D (6 bases each). Deletions cut 3 bases from V and 2 bases from J, with 8 bases between. CDR1 is LNHNV, CDR2 YYDKDF, per germline (reference sequence). The CDR3 is made up of 13 amino acids. As DNA, the CDR3 is TGTGCCACCAGCAGCGGGGGCCCCTACGAGCAGTACTTC. Translated: CATSSGGPYEQYF.

The gene calls are TRBV7-2 and TRBJ2-1; a possible D gene is TRBD2 (6 bases). The V and J ends lost 5 bases and 10 bases respectively, with 21 bases between them. Germline V gene data show CDR1 as SGHTA and CDR2 as FQGNSA. The CDR3 has 15 amino acids. CDR3 amino acids: CASSVSPLAGREQFF. The CDR3 nucleotides read TGTGCCAGCAGCGTATCACCACTCGCGGGGAGAGAGCAGTTCTTC.

The chain joins TRBV18 to TRBJ2-6, with D perhaps TRBD2 (5 bases). The CDR3 is 18 amino acids. The V and J ends lost 2 bases and 3 bases respectively, with 17 bases between them. Per germline, CDR1 KGHSH and CDR2 LQKENI. CDR3 coding DNA: TGTGCCAGCTCACCAGAACTACTCAGAGGGTTTGGGGCCAACGTCCTGACTTTC. Its protein is CASSPELLRGFGANVLTF.

This sequence joins TRBV19 and TRBJ2-1; D perhaps matches TRBD2 (5 bases). The CDR3 is 13 amino acids. Trimming stripped 0 bases from V and 11 bases from J, with 11 bases between. CDR1 is LNHDA and CDR2 is SQIVND in the germline V gene (reference sequence). The CDR3 spells CASSIEAASQQFF. CDR3 in DNA: TGTGCCAGTAGTATAGAAGCGGCTTCTCAGCAGTTCTTC. The whole variable domain, remainder taken from reference TRBV19 and TRBJ2-1, is DGGITQSPKYLFRKEGQNVTLSCEQNLNHDAMYWYRQDPGQGLRLIYYSQIVNDFQKGDIAEGYSVSREKKESFPLTVTSAQKNPTAFYLCASSIEAASQQFFGPGTRLTVL.

The chain links TRBV6-5 to TRBJ1-2; D is ambiguous. This CDR3 has 13 amino acids. Trimming left V 0 bases short and J 2 bases short, with 4 bases between. CDR1 is MNHEY, CDR2 SVGAGI, per germline. CDR3 loop: CASSYSGNYGYTF. In DNA form, the CDR3 reads TGTGCCAGCAGTTACTCAGGGAACTATGGCTACACCTTC.

The rearrangement uses TRBV29-1 and TRBJ2-1; 8 nucleotides match TRBD2. Germline V gives CDR1 SQVTM, CDR2 ANQGSEA. J lost 9 bases, V lost 4 bases, and 8 bases had no gene match. CDR3 size: 13 residues. The CDR3 here is CSVVERGSGEQFF. The DNA for the CDR3 is TGCAGCGTTGTTGAGCGGGGGTCGGGTGAGCAGTTCTTC.

The rearrangement uses TRBV5-1 and TRBJ2-3; 13 bases map to TRBD2. J gave up 6 bases and V 4 bases, and 11 bases lay outside the gene matches. CDR1 is SGHRS and CDR2 is YFSETQ in the germline V gene. This CDR3 contains 17 residues. The CDR3 nucleotides are TGCGCCAGCAGCCTTCGACTAGCGGGGGGTATCGTGGATACGCAGTATTTT. Encoded protein: CASSLRLAGGIVDTQYF.

The chain joins TRBV27 to TRBJ2-1; 7 bases are a match to TRBD2. V gave up 5 bases and J gave up 0 bases; unmatched junction bases: 19. The CDR3 sequence is 20 residues long. Germline loops: CDR1 MNHEY, CDR2 SMNVEV (reference sequence). The CDR3, as DNA: TGTGCCAGCAGTCCCGTCTTCCTTGCGGGAGAAAAAAGCTCCTACAATGAGCAGTTCTTC. Translating gives CASSPVFLAGEKSSYNEQFF.

This clone was seen a handful of times. V gene TRBV7-9 combines with J gene TRBJ2-1; D not resolved. The CDR3 runs to 12 residues. Per the germline V gene, CDR1 is SEHNR and CDR2 is FQNEAQ (reference sequence). V shed 9 bases and J shed 6 bases, with 12 bases lying between them. CDR3 protein: CASMGRRNEQFF. CDR3 nucleotides: TGTGCCAGTATGGGCCGCCGCAATGAGCAGTTCTTC.

The CDR3 here is CATSREGGGGDTQYF. CDR3 sequence (DNA): TGTGCCACCAGCAGAGAGGGCGGGGGAGGAGATACGCAGTATTTT. This chain links TRBV15 with TRBJ2-3, with 7 bases aligning to TRBD2. From germline, CDR1 is LNHNV and CDR2 YYDKDF (reference sequence). There are 15 residues in the CDR3. The V gene end was trimmed by 0 bases and the J gene end by 5 bases; junction bases not matched to a gene: 5.

The genes are TRBV3-1 (or the pseudogene TRBV3-2) and TRBJ2-5; TRBD2 matches 12 bases. V lost 2 bases to trimming and J lost 4 bases; unmatched junction nucleotides: 11. This CDR3 region has 18 residues. Germline values: CDR1 LGHDT, CDR2 YNNKEL (reference sequence). In DNA form, the CDR3 reads TGTGCCAGCAGCCAACCTCCGACTAGCGGGGGAGGCGGAGAGACCCAGTACTTC. Protein product: CASSQPPTSGGGGETQYF.

The J gene is TRBJ2-7, the V gene TRBV27; D gene unclear. The germline gives CDR1 MNHEY, CDR2 SMNVEV (reference sequence). This CDR3 has 13 residues. V gave up 5 bases and J gave up 3 bases, with 11 bases separating them. The CDR3, as DNA: TGTGCCAGCAGTATAAACAGCTTCTACGAGCAGTACTTC. Its translation: CASSINSFYEQYF.